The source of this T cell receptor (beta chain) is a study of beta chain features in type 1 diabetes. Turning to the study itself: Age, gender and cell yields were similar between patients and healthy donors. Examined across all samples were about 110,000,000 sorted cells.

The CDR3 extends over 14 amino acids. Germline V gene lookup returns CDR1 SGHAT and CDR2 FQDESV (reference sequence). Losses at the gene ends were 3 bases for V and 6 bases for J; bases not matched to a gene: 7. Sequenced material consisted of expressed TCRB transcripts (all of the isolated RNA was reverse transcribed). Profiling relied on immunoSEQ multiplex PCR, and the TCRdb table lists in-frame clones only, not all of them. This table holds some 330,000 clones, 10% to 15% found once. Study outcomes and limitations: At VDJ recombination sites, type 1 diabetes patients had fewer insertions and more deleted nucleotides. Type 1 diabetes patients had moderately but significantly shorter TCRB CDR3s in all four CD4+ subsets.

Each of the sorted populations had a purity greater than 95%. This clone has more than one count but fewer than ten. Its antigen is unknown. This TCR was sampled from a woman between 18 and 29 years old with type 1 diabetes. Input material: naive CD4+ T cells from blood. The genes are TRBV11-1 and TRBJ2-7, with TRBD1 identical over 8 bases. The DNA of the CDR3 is TGTGCCAGCAGCTTCCGGACAGGGCTTCCCGAGCAGTACTTC. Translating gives CASSFRTGLPEQYF.